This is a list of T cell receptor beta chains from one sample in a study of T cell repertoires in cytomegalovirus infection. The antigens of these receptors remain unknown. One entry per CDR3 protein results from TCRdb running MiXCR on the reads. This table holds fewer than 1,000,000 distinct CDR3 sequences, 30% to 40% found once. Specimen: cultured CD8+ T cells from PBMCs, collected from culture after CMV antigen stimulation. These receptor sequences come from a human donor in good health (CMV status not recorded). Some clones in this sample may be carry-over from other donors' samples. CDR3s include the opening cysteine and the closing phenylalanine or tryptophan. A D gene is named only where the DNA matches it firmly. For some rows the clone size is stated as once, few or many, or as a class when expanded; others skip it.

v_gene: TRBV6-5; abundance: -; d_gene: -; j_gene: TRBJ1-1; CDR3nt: TGTGCCAGCAGTCACCTACTCAAGACACCGCAGGCCACTGAAGCTTTCTTT; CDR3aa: CASSHLLKTPQATEAFF
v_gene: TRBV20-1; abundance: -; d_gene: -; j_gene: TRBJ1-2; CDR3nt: TGCAGTGCTAGTTATGAGAACTATGGCTACACCTTC; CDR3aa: CSASYENYGYTF
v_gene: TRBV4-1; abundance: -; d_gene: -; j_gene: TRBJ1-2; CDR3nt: TGCGCCGGCAGCCAAGTGGGGAACGGAGCGTCAAGATATGGCTACACCTTC; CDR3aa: CAGSQVGNGASRYGYTF
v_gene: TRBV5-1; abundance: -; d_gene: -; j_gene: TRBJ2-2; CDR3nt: TGCGCCAGCAGCTTGGCACTAGCCAACACCGGGGAGCTGTTTTTT; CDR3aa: CASSLALANTGELFF
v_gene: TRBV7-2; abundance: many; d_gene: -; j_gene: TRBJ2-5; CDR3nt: TGTGCCAGCAGCTTATATGGGTCTCAAGAGACCCAGTACTTC; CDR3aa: CASSLYGSQETQYF
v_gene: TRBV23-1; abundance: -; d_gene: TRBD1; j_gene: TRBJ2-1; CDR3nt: TGCGCCAGCAGTCAATCGGACTCATTATCTAGGGACAGAGACAATGAGCAGTTCTTC; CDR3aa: CASSQSDSLSRDRDNEQFF
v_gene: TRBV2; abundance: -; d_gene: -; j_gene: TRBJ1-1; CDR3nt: TGTGCCAGCGGGTGGGCCAGGGGACTCACTGAAGCTTTCTTT; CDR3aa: CASGWARGLTEAFF
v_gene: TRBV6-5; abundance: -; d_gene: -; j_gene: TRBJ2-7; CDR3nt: TGTGCCAGCAGGACCGACAGGAGCCAGTACTTC; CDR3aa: CASRTDRSQYF
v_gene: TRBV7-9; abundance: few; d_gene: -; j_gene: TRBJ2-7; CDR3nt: TGTGCCAGCAGCCCTGACTCGACCTACGAGCAGTACTTC; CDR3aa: CASSPDSTYEQYF
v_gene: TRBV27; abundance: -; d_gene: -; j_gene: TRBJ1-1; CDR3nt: TGTGCCAGCAACAGAGCCAGGGAAGACGCTGAAGCTTTCTTT; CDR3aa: CASNRAREDAEAFF
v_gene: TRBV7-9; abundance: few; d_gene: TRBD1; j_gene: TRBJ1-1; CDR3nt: TGTGCCAGCACCTCACCAACGACAGGGGAGTACACTGAAGCTTTCTTT; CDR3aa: CASTSPTTGEYTEAFF
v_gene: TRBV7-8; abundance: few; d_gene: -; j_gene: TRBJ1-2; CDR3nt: TGTGCCAGCAGCTTAGACGGCAGTCCATATGGCTACACCTTC; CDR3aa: CASSLDGSPYGYTF
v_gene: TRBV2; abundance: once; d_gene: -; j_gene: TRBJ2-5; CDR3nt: TGTGCCAGCCAGCGAGGGGGGGCCATCCGGGAGACCCAGTACTTC; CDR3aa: CASQRGGAIRETQYF
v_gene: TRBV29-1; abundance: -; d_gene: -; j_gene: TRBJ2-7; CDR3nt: TGCAGCGTTACTTGGGGGGCCTACGAGCAGTACTTC; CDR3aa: CSVTWGAYEQYF
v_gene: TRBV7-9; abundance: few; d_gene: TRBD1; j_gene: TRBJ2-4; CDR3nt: TGTGCCAGCAGCTTCGGACAGGGCTCCGCCAAAAACATTCAGTACTTC; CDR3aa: CASSFGQGSAKNIQYF
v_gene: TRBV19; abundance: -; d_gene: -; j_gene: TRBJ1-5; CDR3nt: TGTGCCAGTTCAATTGGGTCTCTCAATCAGCCCCAGCATTTT; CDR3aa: CASSIGSLNQPQHF
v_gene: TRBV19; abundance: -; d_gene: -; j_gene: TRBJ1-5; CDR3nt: TGTGCCAGTAGTATGTCTATCGATCAGCCCCAGCATTTT; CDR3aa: CASSMSIDQPQHF
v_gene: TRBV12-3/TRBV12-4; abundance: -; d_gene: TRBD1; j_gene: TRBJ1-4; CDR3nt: TGTGCCAGCAGTATAGGGGGACAGCACAATGAAAAACTGTTTTTT; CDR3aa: CASSIGGQHNEKLFF
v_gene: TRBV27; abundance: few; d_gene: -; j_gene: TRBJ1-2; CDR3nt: TGTGCCAGCAGTTCATCCGGGGGAATAATATTTGGCTACACCTTC; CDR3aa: CASSSSGGIIFGYTF
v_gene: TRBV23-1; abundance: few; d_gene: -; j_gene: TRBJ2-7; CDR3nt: TGCGCCAGCAGTCAATGCCACAGTGCCGGTGCAAGGGGCTACGAGCAGTACTTC; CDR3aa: CASSQCHSAGARGYEQYF
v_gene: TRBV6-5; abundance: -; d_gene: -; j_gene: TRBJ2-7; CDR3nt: TGTGCCAGCAGCTCCCGCCGGCACGAGCAGTACTTC; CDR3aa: CASSSRRHEQYF
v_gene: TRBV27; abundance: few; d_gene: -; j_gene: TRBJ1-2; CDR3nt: TGTGCCAGCACTCCCCGCGGGGCAGGCTATGGCTACACCTTC; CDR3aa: CASTPRGAGYGYTF
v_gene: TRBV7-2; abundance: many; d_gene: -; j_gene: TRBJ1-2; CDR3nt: TGTGCCAGCAGCTTAAAGGAGGTCGGTGAGAACTATGGCTACACCTTC; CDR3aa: CASSLKEVGENYGYTF
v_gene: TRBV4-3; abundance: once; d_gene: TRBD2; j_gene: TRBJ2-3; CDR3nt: TGCGCCAGCAGCCAAGACCTTGGACTAGCGGGGGGAGGTACGCAGTATTTT; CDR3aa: CASSQDLGLAGGGTQYF
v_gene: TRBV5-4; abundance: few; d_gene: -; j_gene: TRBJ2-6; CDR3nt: TGTGCCAGCAGCATCCGGGACAGGGCCAACGTCCTGACTTTC; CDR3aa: CASSIRDRANVLTF
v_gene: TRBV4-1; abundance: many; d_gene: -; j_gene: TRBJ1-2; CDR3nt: TGCGCCAGCAGCCTAAAGATATACAGGGAGGAAGATGGCTACACCTTC; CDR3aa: CASSLKIYREEDGYTF
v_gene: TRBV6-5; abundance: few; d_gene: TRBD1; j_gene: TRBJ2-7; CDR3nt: TGTGCCAGCAGCCAGTCAGCCCCGGACAGGGGCGTCCACGAGCAGTACTTC; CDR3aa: CASSQSAPDRGVHEQYF
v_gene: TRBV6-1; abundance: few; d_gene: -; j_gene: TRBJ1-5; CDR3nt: TGTGCCAGCAGTGATTGGAGGGGAAATCAGCCCCAGCATTTT; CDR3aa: CASSDWRGNQPQHF
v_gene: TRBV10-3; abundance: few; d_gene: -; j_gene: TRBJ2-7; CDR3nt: TGTGCCATCAGTGAGCCTGGGGGGAGCTCCTACGAGCAGTACTTC; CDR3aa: CAISEPGGSSYEQYF
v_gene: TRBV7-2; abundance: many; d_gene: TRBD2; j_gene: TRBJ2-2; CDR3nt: TGTGCCAGCAGCTTAGGCGGGTCGGGGGGAGGCACCGGGGAGCTGTTTTTT; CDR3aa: CASSLGGSGGGTGELFF
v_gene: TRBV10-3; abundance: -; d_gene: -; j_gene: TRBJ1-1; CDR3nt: TGTGCCATCGGCCCCAGGGGGAACACTGAAGCTTTCTTT; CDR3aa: CAIGPRGNTEAFF
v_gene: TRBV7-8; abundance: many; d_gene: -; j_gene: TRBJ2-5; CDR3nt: TGTGCCAGCAGCTTAGCGAGGACCGAGCGGAGTTTCCCAATTCAGGAGACCCAGTACTTC; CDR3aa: CASSLARTERSFPIQETQYF
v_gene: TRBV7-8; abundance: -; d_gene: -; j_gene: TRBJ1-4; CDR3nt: TGTGCCAGCAGCCCCCTAGTGGAAACTAATGAAAAACTGTTTTTT; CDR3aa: CASSPLVETNEKLFF
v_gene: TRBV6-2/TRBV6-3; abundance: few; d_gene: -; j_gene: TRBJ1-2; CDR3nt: TGTGCCAGCAGTTACGGACACCCGGGAAGGGATGGCTACACCTTC; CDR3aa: CASSYGHPGRDGYTF
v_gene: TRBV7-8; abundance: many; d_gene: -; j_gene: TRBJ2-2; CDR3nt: TGTGCCAGCAGCTTTGGGAGGAACACCGGGGAGCTGTTTTTT; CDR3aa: CASSFGRNTGELFF
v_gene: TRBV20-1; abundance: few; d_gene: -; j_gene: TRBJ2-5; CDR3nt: TGCAGTGCTTTGGACTGGACCCAAGAGACCCAGTACTTC; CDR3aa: CSALDWTQETQYF
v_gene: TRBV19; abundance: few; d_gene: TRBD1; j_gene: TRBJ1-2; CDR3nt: TGTGCCAGTAGTAAACCGGGACAGGGGGCCTATGGCTACACCTTC; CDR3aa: CASSKPGQGAYGYTF
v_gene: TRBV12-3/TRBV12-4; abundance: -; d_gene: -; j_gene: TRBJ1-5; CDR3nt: TGTGCCAGCAGCTCCGGGACAAACGGAGGCAATCAGCCCCAGCATTTT; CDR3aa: CASSSGTNGGNQPQHF
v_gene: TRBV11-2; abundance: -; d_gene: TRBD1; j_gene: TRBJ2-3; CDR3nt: TGTGCCAGCAGCACTGGGACAGGGAGGGCAGATACGCAGTATTTT; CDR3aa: CASSTGTGRADTQYF
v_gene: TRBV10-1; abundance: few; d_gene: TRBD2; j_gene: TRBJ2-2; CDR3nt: TGCGCCAGCAGTGAGTCGGGACTAGCGGGGGAGAACACCGGGGAGCTGTTTTTT; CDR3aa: CASSESGLAGENTGELFF
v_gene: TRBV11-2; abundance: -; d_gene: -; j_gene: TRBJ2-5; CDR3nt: TGTGCCAGCAGCTTAGATCGGAAACTGCAAGAGACCCAGTACTTC; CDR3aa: CASSLDRKLQETQYF
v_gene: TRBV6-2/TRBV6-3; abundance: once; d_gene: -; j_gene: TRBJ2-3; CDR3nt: TGTGTCAGCAGTTTGAGCACAGATACGCAGTATTTT; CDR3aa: CVSSLSTDTQYF
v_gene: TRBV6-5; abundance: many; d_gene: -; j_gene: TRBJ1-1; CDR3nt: TGTGCCAGCAGTTACGGGGGCGATGGAGACACTGAAGCTTTCTTT; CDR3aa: CASSYGGDGDTEAFF
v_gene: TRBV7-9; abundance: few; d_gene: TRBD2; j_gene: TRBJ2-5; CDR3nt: TGTGCCAGCAGCCTGCCCGTTAGCGGGGAGTACCAAGAGACCCAGTACTTC; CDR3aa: CASSLPVSGEYQETQYF
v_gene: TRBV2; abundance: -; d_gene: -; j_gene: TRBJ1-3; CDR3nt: TGTGCCAGCTACAGGGAGTCGGCTGGAAACACCATATATTTT; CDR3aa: CASYRESAGNTIYF
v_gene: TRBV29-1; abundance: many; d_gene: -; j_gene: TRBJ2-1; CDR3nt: TGCAGCGTCGGTAGGACCGAGCAGTTCTTC; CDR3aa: CSVGRTEQFF
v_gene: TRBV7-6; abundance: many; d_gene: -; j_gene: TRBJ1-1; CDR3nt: TGTGCCAGCAGCTTACAACCGGACGGGAACACTGAAGCTTTCTTT; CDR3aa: CASSLQPDGNTEAFF
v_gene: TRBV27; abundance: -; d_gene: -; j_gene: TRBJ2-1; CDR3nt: TGTGCCAGCAGTTCCCTAGGGGGTTTTTACAATGAGCAGTTCTTC; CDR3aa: CASSSLGGFYNEQFF
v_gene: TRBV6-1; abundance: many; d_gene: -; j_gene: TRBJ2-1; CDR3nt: TGTGCCAGCAGTGATACCGGGACCAATTCCGGTGAGCAGTTCTTC; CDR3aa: CASSDTGTNSGEQFF
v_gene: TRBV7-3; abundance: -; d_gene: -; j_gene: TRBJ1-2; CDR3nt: TGTGCCAGCAGCTTCGACAGTCGGCACTATGGCTACACCTTC; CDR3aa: CASSFDSRHYGYTF
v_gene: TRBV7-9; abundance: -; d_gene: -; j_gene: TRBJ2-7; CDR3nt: TGTGCCAGCAGCTTATCTTCTTTGGGGTCCTACGAGCAGTACTTC; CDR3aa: CASSLSSLGSYEQYF
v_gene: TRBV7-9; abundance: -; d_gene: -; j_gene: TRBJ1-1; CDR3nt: TGTGCCAGCAGCTTCCCTGGCAGGCGTGAAGCTTTCTTT; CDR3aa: CASSFPGRREAFF
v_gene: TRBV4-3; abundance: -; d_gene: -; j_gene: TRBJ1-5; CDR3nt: TGCGCCAGCAGCCCGGGACGGGGGCAGCCCCAGCATTTT; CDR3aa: CASSPGRGQPQHF
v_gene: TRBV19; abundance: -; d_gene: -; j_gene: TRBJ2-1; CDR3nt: TGTGCCAGTAGTAGGGTACCAGCTCCCTACAATGAGCAGTTCTTC; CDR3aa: CASSRVPAPYNEQFF
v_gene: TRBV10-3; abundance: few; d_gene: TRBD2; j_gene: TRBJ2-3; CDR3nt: TGTGCCATCAGGATCTTGAGAGCGGGGGGCACAGATACGCAGTATTTT; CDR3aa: CAIRILRAGGTDTQYF
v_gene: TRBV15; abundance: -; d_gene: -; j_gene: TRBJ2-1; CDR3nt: TGTGCCACCACCAACCCCGGGTGGAGCTCCTACAATGAGCAGTTCTTC; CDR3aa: CATTNPGWSSYNEQFF
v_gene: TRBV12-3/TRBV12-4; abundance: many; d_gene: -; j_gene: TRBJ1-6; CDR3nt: TGTGCCAGCAGTTTAGATCTGGGGAGAGATAATTCACCCCTCCACTTT; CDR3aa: CASSLDLGRDNSPLHF
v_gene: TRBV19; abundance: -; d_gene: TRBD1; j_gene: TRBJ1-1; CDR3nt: TGTGCCAGTAGAGACAGGGGAATCACTGAAGCTTTCTTT; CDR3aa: CASRDRGITEAFF
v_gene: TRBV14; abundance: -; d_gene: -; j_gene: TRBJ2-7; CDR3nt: TGTGCCAGCAGCCAAGGACCATACGAGCAGTACTTC; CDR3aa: CASSQGPYEQYF